This T cell receptor beta chain was identified during a study of blood T cell repertoires in COVID-19. Study-level information: Sources were T cells, B-cell-depleted T cells, or PBMCs; the material itself was cDNA or gDNA.

The participants were between roughly 18 and 100 years old and came from under 25 US areas. This table comes from immunoSEQ multiplex PCR, and its TCRdb copy is limited to in-frame clones, with some not included. The data show around 280,000 clones, roughly 89% seen once. Germline-derived CDR1 and CDR2 are SGDLS and YYNGEE. CDR3 length: 16 residues. The ends lost 0 bases at V and 5 bases at J; junction bases unmatched: 7. The receptor was isolated from a woman in her late teens or twenties with acute COVID-19. Sequencing used PBMCs or T cells enriched from blood (not recorded which). The gene calls are TRBV9 and TRBJ2-3; 9 nucleotides match TRBD2. The CDR3 coding sequence is TGTGCCAGCAGCGTAGGGGGTAGCGGGAGTGGAGATACGCAGTATTTT. Translating gives CASSVGGSGSGDTQYF.